This TCR beta chain was obtained from a study of blood T cell repertoires in COVID-19. Whole-study context: COVID-19 samples from acute and convalescent phases originated in the United States, Italy and Spain.

The authors' processing: Reference gene primer amplification in the assay estimated nucleated cell counts. The method was immunoSEQ multiplex PCR; TCRdb's version includes in-frame clones alone and lacks a portion of them. The DNA gave D and trimming, while V, J and clone size come from that table. The data hold roughly 120,000 clones, with approximately 80% observed a single time. This clone has only one observation. Germline-derived CDR1 and CDR2 are WSHSY and SAAADI. This CDR3 spans 14 amino acids. Trimming took 5 bases from V and 1 from J, leaving 8 bases between them. This receptor was taken from a woman aged 70-85 years with acute or convalescent COVID-19. The genes are TRBV10-2 and TRBJ2-2; tentative D call: TRBD2 (5 bases). Sequencing input: peripheral blood. The CDR3 region is CASSSTRNTGELFF. CDR3 nucleotides: TGCGCCAGCAGTTCCACTAGGAACACCGGGGAGCTGTTTTTT.